This T cell receptor (beta chain) was profiled in a study of blood T cell repertoires in COVID-19. Trimming took 8 bases from V and 3 from J; bases not matched to a gene: 6. The CDR3 consists of 13 residues. Per the germline V gene, CDR1 is MDHEN and CDR2 is SYDVKM. The method was immunoSEQ multiplex PCR; TCRdb's version includes in-frame clones alone and lacks a portion of them. The table has some 190,000 clones, around 82% seen once; the top ten hold roughly a sixth. Individuals drawn from approximately 26 US areas were about 18 to 90 years old. Participants were placed into cohorts based on the clinical history they reported.

The V call is TRBV28, the J call TRBJ1-2; 7 nucleotides match TRBD1. This receptor was obtained from a woman aged 50 to 60 with acute COVID-19. The sample was PBMCs or T cells enriched from blood (not recorded which). Here the CDR3 reads CASGLTGDYGYTF. Here the CDR3 DNA reads TGTGCCAGCGGCCTCACAGGGGACTATGGCTACACCTTC.